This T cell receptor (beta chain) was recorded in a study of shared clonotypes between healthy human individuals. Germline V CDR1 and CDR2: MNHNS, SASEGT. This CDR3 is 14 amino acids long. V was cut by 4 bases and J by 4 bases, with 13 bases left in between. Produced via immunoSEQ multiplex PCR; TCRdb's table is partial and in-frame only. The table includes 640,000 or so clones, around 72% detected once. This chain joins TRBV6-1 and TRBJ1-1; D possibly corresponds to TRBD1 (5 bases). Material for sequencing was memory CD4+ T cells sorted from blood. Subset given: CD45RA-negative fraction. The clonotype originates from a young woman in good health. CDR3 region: CASSVRQLLTEAFF. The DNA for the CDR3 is TGTGCCAGCAGTGTGAGACAGTTACTCACTGAAGCTTTCTTT.